This T cell receptor (beta chain) is drawn from a study of T cell responses to AZD1222 COVID-19 vaccine. Sequencing used immunoSEQ multiplex PCR; TCRdb keeps in-frame clones, though not all of them. The table shows about 140,000 clones, with 80% to 95% occurring only once. The germline V gene encodes CDR1 MNHEY and CDR2 SMNVEV (reference sequence). The CDR3 is 14 residues long. Trimming stripped 2 bases from V and 0 bases from J, with 5 bases between. Study-level results: Among the donors, most were white British and more were female, and clonal diversity was possibly underestimated. Dominant at 160-218 and 743-854, vaccine-associated CD4 TCRs also spanned spike. An increase in Spike-specific TCR breadth and depth was observed after two AZD1222 doses.

With respect to this clone: Its target is not known.

The sequence was collected from an adult who received the AZD1222 COVID-19 vaccine. The material was peripheral blood, obtained 28 days after the second AZD1222 dose. This chain connects TRBV27 to TRBJ1-3; unclear D gene. In nucleotides, the CDR3 is TGTGCCAGCAGTTTAGGGGTCTCTGGAAACACCATATATTTT. Translated: CASSLGVSGNTIYF.